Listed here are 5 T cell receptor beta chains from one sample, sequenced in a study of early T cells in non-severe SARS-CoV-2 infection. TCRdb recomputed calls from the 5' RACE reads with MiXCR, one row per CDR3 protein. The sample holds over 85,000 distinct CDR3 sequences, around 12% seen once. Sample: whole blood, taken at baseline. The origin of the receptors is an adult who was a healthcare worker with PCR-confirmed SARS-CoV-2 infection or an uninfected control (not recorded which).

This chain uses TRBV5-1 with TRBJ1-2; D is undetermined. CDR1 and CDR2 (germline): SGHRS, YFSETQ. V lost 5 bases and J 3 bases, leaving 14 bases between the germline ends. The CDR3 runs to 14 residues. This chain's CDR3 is CASSAQGGYYGYTF. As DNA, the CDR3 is TGCGCCAGCAGTGCTCAAGGCGGCTACTATGGCTACACCTTC.

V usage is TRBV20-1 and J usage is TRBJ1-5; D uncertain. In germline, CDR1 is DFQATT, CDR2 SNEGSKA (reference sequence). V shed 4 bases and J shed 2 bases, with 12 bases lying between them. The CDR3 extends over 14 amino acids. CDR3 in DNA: TGCAGTGCTAAGACCGGCAGCGGCAATCAGCCCCAGCATTTT. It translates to CSAKTGSGNQPQHF.

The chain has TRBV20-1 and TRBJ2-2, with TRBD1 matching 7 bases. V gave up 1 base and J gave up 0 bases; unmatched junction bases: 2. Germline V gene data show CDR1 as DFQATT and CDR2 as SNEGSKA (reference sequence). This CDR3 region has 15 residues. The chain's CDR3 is CSARGDRPNTGELFF. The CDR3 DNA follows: TGCAGTGCTAGAGGGGACAGACCGAACACCGGGGAGCTGTTTTTT.

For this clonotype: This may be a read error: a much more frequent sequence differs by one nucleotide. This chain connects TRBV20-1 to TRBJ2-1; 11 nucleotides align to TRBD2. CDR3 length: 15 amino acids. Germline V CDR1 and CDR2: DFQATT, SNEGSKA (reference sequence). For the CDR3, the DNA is TGCAGTGCTAGAGGACTAGCGGGACCCTACAATGAGCAGCTCTTC. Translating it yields CSARGLAGPYNEQLF.

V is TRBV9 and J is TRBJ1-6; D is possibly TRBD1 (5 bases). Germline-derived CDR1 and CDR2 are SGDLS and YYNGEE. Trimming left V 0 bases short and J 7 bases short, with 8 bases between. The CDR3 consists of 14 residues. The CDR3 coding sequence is TGTGCCAGCAGCGTAGGGACACACAATTCACCCCTCCACTTT. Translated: CASSVGTHNSPLHF.